A single TCR beta chain is shown here with its context. This clonotype was counted many times. Its target antigen remains unknown. Per-base qualities were not stored, and no clone one base away is much larger. The TCR beta CDR3 regions were amplified from RNA transcripts. For the first round of RT-PCR on the TCR CDR3, the HTBI primer set was used together with the Qiagen OneStep RT-PCR kit. The libraries were constructed in a second round of multiplex PCR and then size-selected and purified. Libraries were sequenced paired-end with 100 bp reads on an Illumina HiSeq2000. On the study's bioinformatics: Raw data were processed with SOAPnuke, discarding reads with adapters, uncalled bases, mean Phred below 15, or no exact constant-primer or identifier match. COPE v1.2.5 was used to merge high-quality paired reads, and clonotypes were defined as unique nucleotide sequences. Clonotypes were aligned to IMGT TRBV, TRBD and TRBJ reference segments using MiTCR v1.1. Only V-J combinations with frequency above 0.0001, covering about 99% of repertoires, were analysed. A TCS score was defined as the ratio between F50 (clonal expansion) and ExV (chaos), using BLOSUM62-based TCRdist between CDR3 peptides within each V-J. Welch's t-statistics and random forest reduced 500 to 550 V-J features to roughly 13, which were used in a naive Bayes classifier (R e1071). TCRdb handled the public reads itself, with Q25 trimming in fastp and clone calling in MiXCR, and kept productive beta chains. Rows with a matching CDR3 protein are joined into one entry that keeps the most common DNA and genes. TCRdb, not the authors, supplied the V and J calls. The sample profile shows roughly 550,000 distinct CDR3 sequences; about 16% of them were found once. Together, the top ten hold 29% of the sample.

In the ophthalmopathy patients, disease was moderately to severely active, with a Clinical Activity Score of 3 or more, a NOSPECS grade of 4 or more, and a duration of less than 3 months. Exclusion was applied to patients with uncontrolled infections, other autoimmune diseases, pregnancy or lactation. Diagnoses were based on clinical symptoms, serum thyroxine and TRAb, thyroid ultrasound and orbital computed tomography. PBMCs were separated from roughly 10 ml of fresh peripheral blood using Ficoll-Paque density gradient centrifugation. Total RNA was extracted using Trizol reagent, and RNA quality was assessed on an Agilent 2100 Bioanalyzer. The data stem from a study of T cells in Graves' hyperthyroidism and ophthalmopathy (dated by TCRdb to between 2018 and 2021). At the level of the whole study: Peripheral blood samples were taken at the time of initial diagnosis, prior to any treatment. Prospective prediction of ophthalmopathy was tested in an independent validation cohort consisting of 18 hyperthyroidism patients and approximately 16 patients who later progressed to ophthalmopathy. TCR V-J signatures able to tell the groups apart were searched for in a discovery cohort of 95 to 100 patients, of whom 43 had Graves' ophthalmopathy and under 65 had stable Graves' hyperthyroidism. Thyroid tissue and blood T-cell repertoires from about 6 Graves' hyperthyroidism patients were also compared in the study. The 95 to 100 discovery patients were randomly divided into training and test sets at a 7:3 ratio. The paper describes TCR Vbeta CDR3 sequencing of 135 peripheral blood samples, made up of 43 ophthalmopathy patients, roughly 80 hyperthyroidism patients and some 17 progressor patients. After blood sampling, hyperthyroidism patients were treated with methimazole at a starting dose of 30 mg daily, and ophthalmopathy patients were treated with high-dose intravenous methylprednisolone. Results and caveats for the whole study, not just this receptor: Sample size was not statistically predetermined, and investigators were not blinded to group allocation. A model built on a 13 V-J signature distinguished ophthalmopathy from stable hyperthyroidism, reaching around 87% sensitivity and around 81% specificity in cross-validation and 80%/75% in testing. Most expanded thyroid clonotypes (frequency above 0.001) were also found in blood, which suggests that blood repertoires may mirror thyroid immune responses. During validation, the model predicted progression to ophthalmopathy a median of approximately 6 months ahead of onset, with almost 71% sensitivity and under 85% specificity.

Sequenced input: blood. The sequence was collected from a woman in her twenties or thirties with Graves' ophthalmopathy.

The encoded CDR3 is CASSFLTGTTTDTQYF. The DNA is as follows: TGTGCCAGCAGTTTCTTAACCGGGACTACCACAGATACGCAGTATTTT. The sequence links TRBV12-3 or TRBV12-4 to TRBJ2-3, with 7 middle bases fitting TRBD2. Clipping removes 3 bases from V and 2 bases from J, with 8 as the unmatched junction base count. From the cysteine through the phenylalanine, the CDR3 covers 16 amino acids. Of the read, only the CDR3 DNA is kept; its 48 bases are in frame from base 1.